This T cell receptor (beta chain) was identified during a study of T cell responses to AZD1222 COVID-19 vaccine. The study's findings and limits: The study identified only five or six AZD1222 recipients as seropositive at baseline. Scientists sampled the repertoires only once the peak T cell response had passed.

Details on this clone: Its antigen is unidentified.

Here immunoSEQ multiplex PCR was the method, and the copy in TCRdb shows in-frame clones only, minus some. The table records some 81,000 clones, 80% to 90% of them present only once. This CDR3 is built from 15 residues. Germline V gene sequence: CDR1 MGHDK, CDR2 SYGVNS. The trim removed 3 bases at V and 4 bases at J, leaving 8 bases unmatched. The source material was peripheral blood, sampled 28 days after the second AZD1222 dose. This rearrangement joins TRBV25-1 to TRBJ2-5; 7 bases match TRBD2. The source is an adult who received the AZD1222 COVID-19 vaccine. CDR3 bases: TGTGCCAGCAGTGAGATGGGAGGGTTCGGAGAGACCCAGTACTTC. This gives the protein CASSEMGGFGETQYF. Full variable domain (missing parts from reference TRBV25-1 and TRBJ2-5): EADIYQTPRYLVIGTGKKITLECSQTMGHDKMYWYQQDPGMELHLIHYSYGVNSTEKGDLSSESTVSRIRTEHFPLTLESARPSHTSQYLCASSEMGGFGETQYFGPGTRLLVL.